This TCR beta chain stems from a study of blood T cell repertoires in COVID-19. Study-wide background: Both acute and convalescent COVID-19 samples were obtained from the United States, Italy and Spain. In each case, the material was cDNA or gDNA derived from T cells, B-cell-depleted T cells, or PBMCs.

The CDR3 has 16 residues. V lost 0 bases, J lost 3 bases, and 12 bases lay in between. The germline CDR1 and CDR2 sequences are MGHRA and YSYEKL. In the authors' workflow: Amplified reference gene primers provided the basis for estimating nucleated cell counts. Measured with immunoSEQ multiplex PCR; TCRdb has only the in-frame clones, and not every one. The D gene and trimming were derived from the DNA, and the V and J assignments and clone size from that table. Of 40,000 to 50,000 clones in the sample, 86% are singletons; the top ten hold under 6%. The chain uses TRBV4-1 and TRBJ2-1, with D uncertain. The sequence derives from a man aged 35 to 55 with active COVID-19. Specimen: peripheral blood. DNA for the CDR3: TGCGCCAGCAGCCAAGACCAAGCGCCAGTCTACAATGAGCAGTTCTTC. Amino acids: CASSQDQAPVYNEQFF.